The following is a T cell receptor (beta chain) sequence with its context. This specimen belongs to a study of blood T cell repertoires in COVID-19. The CDR3 is 15 residues long. CDR1 and CDR2 (germline): LNHDA, SQIVND (reference sequence). J lost 1 base, V lost 2 bases, and 4 bases had no gene match. This table comes from immunoSEQ multiplex PCR, and its TCRdb copy is limited to in-frame clones, with some not included. The sample includes tens of thousands of clones, 80% to 90% of them seen just once. The chain combines TRBV19 with TRBJ1-2, with 7 bases that match TRBD1. The sample consisted of peripheral blood. The receptor comes from an elderly woman with active or convalescent COVID-19. For the CDR3, the DNA is TGTGCCAGTAGTATACACCGGGACAGTAACTATGGCTACACCTTC. Translated: CASSIHRDSNYGYTF.